Detailed here is one T cell receptor (beta chain). The sample originates from a study of control samples from healthy donors and cancer patients. Data came from immunoSEQ multiplex PCR; TCRdb stores just in-frame clones and leaves some out. The table has 100,000 or so clones, 91% seen once. CDR3 length: 16 residues. Germline values: CDR1 SGHDT, CDR2 YYEEEE. The ends were cut back, 3 bases at V and 4 bases at J, with 17 bases in the middle. This chain uses TRBV5-6 with TRBJ2-1; D is unresolved. The sequencing sample was made of blood. The sequence derives from a woman aged 25 to 39 in good health. CDR3 residues: CASSSGWDAVYNEQFF. The CDR3 DNA reads as TGTGCCAGCAGCTCCGGATGGGATGCCGTATACAATGAGCAGTTCTTC.